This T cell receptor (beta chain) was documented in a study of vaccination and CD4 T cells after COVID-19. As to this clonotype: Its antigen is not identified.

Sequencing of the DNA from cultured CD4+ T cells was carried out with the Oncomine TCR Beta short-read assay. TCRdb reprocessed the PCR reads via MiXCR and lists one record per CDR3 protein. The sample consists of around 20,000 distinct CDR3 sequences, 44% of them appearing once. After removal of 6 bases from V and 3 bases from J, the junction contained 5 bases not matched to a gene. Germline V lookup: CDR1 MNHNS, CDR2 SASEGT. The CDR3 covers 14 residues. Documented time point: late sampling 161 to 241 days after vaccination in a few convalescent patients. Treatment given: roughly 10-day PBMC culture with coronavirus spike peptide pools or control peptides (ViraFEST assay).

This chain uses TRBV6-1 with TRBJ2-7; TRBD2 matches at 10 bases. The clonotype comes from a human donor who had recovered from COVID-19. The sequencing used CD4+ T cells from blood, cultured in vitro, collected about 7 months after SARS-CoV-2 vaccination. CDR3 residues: CASRAGTSVYEQYF. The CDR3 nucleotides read TGTGCCAGCAGAGCCGGGACTAGCGTCTACGAGCAGTACTTC.